These 2 T cell receptor beta chains originate from one sample sequenced in a study of cytomegalovirus exposure and HLA in healthy donors. The PCR ran on 60 Vbeta and 13 Jbeta primers. TCRdb's copy holds only in-frame clones and misses some; the assay was immunoSEQ multiplex PCR. The data contain some 180,000 clones, 75% to 80% of them singletons. Material: PBMCs. Source of these receptors: a female donor in good health and CMV-seronegative.

The chain links TRBV2 to TRBJ1-1; TRBD1 matches 12 bases. The J segment lost 7 bases and the V segment lost 6 bases, leaving 6 bases of the junction unmatched. The CDR3 has 14 amino acids. From germline, CDR1 is SNHLY and CDR2 FYNNEI. DNA of the CDR3: TGTGCCAGCAGGGGACAGGGGGCCGTGGGTGAAGCTTTCTTT. Protein: CASRGQGAVGEAFF.

The chain joins TRBV11-2 to TRBJ2-7, with D possibly being TRBD1 (6 bases). V gave up 1 base and J gave up 3 bases, with 22 bases separating them. CDR3 length: 18 amino acids. Germline CDR1 and CDR2: SGHAT and FQNNGV. As DNA, the CDR3 is TGTGCCAGCAGCTTAGTAATCCCCGCCCCAGGGGCCGTCTACGAGCAGTACTTC. As protein: CASSLVIPAPGAVYEQYF. The whole variable domain, filled in from reference TRBV11-2 and TRBJ2-7, reads EAGVAQSPRYKIIEKRQSVAFWCNPISGHATLYWYQQILGQGPKLLIQFQNNGVVDDSQLPKDRFSAERLKGVDSTLKIQPAKLEDSAVYLCASSLVIPAPGAVYEQYFGPGTRLTVT.